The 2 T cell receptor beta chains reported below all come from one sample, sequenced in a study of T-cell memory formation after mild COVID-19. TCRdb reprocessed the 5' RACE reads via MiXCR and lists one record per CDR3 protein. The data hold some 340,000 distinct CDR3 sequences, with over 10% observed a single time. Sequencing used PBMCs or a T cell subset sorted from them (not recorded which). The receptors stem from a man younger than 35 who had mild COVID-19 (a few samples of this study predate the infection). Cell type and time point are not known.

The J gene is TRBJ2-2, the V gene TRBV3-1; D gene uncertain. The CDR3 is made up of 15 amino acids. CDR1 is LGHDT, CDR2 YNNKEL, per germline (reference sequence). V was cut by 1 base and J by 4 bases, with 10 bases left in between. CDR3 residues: CASSQGPGGTGELFF. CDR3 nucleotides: TGTGCCAGCAGCCAAGGCCCAGGCGGCACCGGGGAGCTGTTTTTT.

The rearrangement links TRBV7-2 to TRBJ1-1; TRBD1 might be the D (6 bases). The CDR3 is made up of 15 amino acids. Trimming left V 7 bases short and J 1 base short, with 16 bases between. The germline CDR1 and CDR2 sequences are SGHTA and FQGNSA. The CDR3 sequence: CASTPQGPTNTEAFF. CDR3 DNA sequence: TGTGCCAGCACCCCCCAGGGGCCTACGAACACTGAAGCTTTCTTT.